This passage covers 22 T cell receptor beta chains from one sample sequenced in a study of blood T cell repertoires in COVID-19. Data came from immunoSEQ multiplex PCR; TCRdb stores just in-frame clones and leaves some out. The sample includes around 140,000 clones, about 89% seen only once; the top ten take roughly 18%. The material sequenced was peripheral blood. Every receptor here comes from a man aged 45-65 years with active or convalescent COVID-19.

J is TRBJ2-4 and V is TRBV6-5, with 9 bases matching TRBD2. There are 13 residues in the CDR3. Trimming removed 10 bases from V and 8 bases from J; junction bases left unmatched: 9. The germline V gene encodes CDR1 MNHEY and CDR2 SVGAGI. CDR3 loop: CATLQREDHIQYF. DNA for the CDR3: TGTGCCACCCTTCAGCGGGAGGATCACATTCAGTACTTC.

This chain uses TRBV20-1 with TRBJ2-3, with D hard to call. Trimming left V 2 bases short and J 7 bases short, with 7 bases between. This CDR3 is 11 amino acids long. In germline, CDR1 is DFQATT, CDR2 SNEGSKA (reference sequence). CDR3 sequence (DNA): TGCAGTGCTAGACAGGCTAATACGCAGTATTTT. This encodes CSARQANTQYF.

The CDR3 region has the DNA TGTGCCAGCAGCCCGCGGAGGGGTCCGGGCGACATTCAGTACTTC. Its translation is CASSPRRGPGDIQYF. The genes are TRBV5-5 and TRBJ2-4; tentative D call: TRBD2 (6 bases). Germline assignment: CDR1 SGHKS and CDR2 YYEKEE (reference sequence). Trimming cost V 4 bases and J 8 bases, with 19 bases left between them. This CDR3 comprises 15 residues. Based on the CDR3 plus reference TRBV5-5 and TRBJ2-4, the full variable domain is DAGVTQSPTHLIKTRGQQVTLRCSPISGHKSVSWYQQVLGQGPQFIFQYYEKEERGRGNFPDRFSARQFPNYSSELNVNALLLGDSALYLCASSPRRGPGDIQYFGAGTRLSVL.

This clone came up once. The chain carries TRBV12-5 and TRBJ1-6, with 8 positions matching TRBD1. CDR1 and CDR2 (germline): LGHNT, FRNRAP. This CDR3 is built from 14 residues. The V gene end was trimmed by 6 bases and the J gene end by 5 bases; junction bases not matched to a gene: 3. Written as DNA, the CDR3 is TGTGCTAGTGGCGTGACAGGGGATAATTCACCCCTCCACTTT. Translating gives CASGVTGDNSPLHF.

The chain employs TRBV5-8 and TRBJ1-1; D is unresolved. This CDR3 has 16 amino acids. V lost 1 base and J lost 1, with 14 bases in between. Germline CDR1 and CDR2: SGHTS and YDEGEE. This chain's CDR3 is CASSLQVGVGNTEAFF. The CDR3 nucleotides are TGTGCCAGCAGCTTGCAGGTTGGCGTCGGGAACACTGAAGCTTTCTTT.

The J gene is TRBJ2-4, the V gene TRBV4-3; 10 bases agree with TRBD1. CDR3 length: 20 residues. Germline assignment: CDR1 LGHNA and CDR2 YSLEER. V trimming: 0 bases; J trimming: 0 bases; junction bases outside the gene matches: 11. This CDR3 is CASSQDPSGTGALAKNIQYF. CDR3 sequence (DNA): TGCGCCAGCAGCCAAGATCCCTCCGGGACAGGGGCCCTAGCCAAAAACATTCAGTACTTC.

The CDR3 sequence: CASSLGGLAGDLRSTDTQYF. The CDR3, as DNA: TGTGCCAGCAGCTTAGGAGGACTAGCGGGGGACCTTAGGAGCACAGATACGCAGTATTTT. The V gene is TRBV13, the J gene TRBJ2-3, with 13 bases matching TRBD2. The CDR3 loop spans 20 amino acids. The germline V gene encodes CDR1 PRHDT and CDR2 FYEKMQ (reference sequence). J gave up 0 bases and V 0 bases, and 9 bases lay outside the gene matches. The complete variable domain, with remaining parts taken from reference TRBV13 and TRBJ2-3, reads AAGVIQSPRHLIKEKRETATLKCYPIPRHDTVYWYQQGPGQDPQFLISFYEKMQSDKGSIPDRFSAQQFSDYHSELNMSSLELGDSALYFCASSLGGLAGDLRSTDTQYFGPGTRLTVL.

The rearrangement uses TRBV6-5 and TRBJ1-2, with 8 bases fitting TRBD1. Looked up from germline, CDR1 is MNHEY and CDR2 is SVGAGI. Unmatched junction bases numbered 7, after V lost 2 bases and J lost 2 bases. The CDR3 length is 16 residues. CDR3: CASSYEGTGLNYGYTF. The CDR3 DNA follows: TGTGCCAGCAGTTACGAGGGGACAGGATTGAACTATGGCTACACCTTC.

This chain connects TRBV11-2 to TRBJ2-7; 12 bases are a match to TRBD1. V was pared by 5 bases and J by 6 bases, with 8 bases of the junction left unmatched. The CDR3 has 15 residues. Per germline, CDR1 SGHAT and CDR2 FQNNGV. CDR3 sequence: CASSRAGQGALEQYF. As DNA, the CDR3 is TGTGCCAGCAGCCGAGCGGGACAGGGGGCGCTCGAGCAGTACTTC.

The rearrangement uses TRBV5-1 and TRBJ2-2; 7 nucleotides agree with TRBD1. J was trimmed by 3 bases and V by 1 base; bases with no gene match: 9. Per germline, CDR1 SGHRS and CDR2 YFSETQ. The CDR3 contains 17 residues. Written as DNA, the CDR3 is TGCGCCAGCAGCTTGCGGACAGGCGGTCGTGACACCGGGGAGCTGTTTTTT. This encodes CASSLRTGGRDTGELFF.

The gene calls are TRBV28 and TRBJ1-5, with D possibly being TRBD1 (6 bases). The CDR3 is 16 amino acids. In germline, CDR1 is MDHEN, CDR2 SYDVKM. Trimming took 4 bases from V and 2 from J, leaving 15 bases between them. The CDR3: CASSSYPGGGNQPQHF. CDR3 DNA: TGTGCCAGCAGTTCGTACCCGGGGGGCGGCAATCAGCCCCAGCATTTT.

The V call is TRBV11-2, the J call TRBJ1-4; D is unresolved. The length of the CDR3 is 15 residues. V was pared by 5 bases and J by 0 bases, with 10 bases between. CDR1 and CDR2 from the germline V gene are SGHAT and FQNNGV. This chain's CDR3 is CASSRYSTTNEKLFF. The CDR3, as DNA: TGTGCCAGCAGCCGTTACAGCACAACTAATGAAAAACTGTTTTTT.

This clone showed up just once. V is TRBV5-1 and J is TRBJ2-2; D gene uncertain. The CDR3 totals 15 residues. Germline-derived CDR1 and CDR2 are SGHRS and YFSETQ. V was shortened by 0 bases and J by 1 base, with 7 bases between the two germline ends. The CDR3 protein is CASSLGAKNTGELFF. CDR3 DNA sequence: TGCGCCAGCAGCTTGGGGGCCAAGAACACCGGGGAGCTGTTTTTT.

J is TRBJ2-3 and V is TRBV19, with D possibly TRBD2 on 5 matching bases. The CDR3 is made up of 13 amino acids. CDR1 and CDR2 from the germline V gene are LNHDA and SQIVND (reference sequence). The V gene lost 2 bases and the J gene lost 4 bases, with 7 bases spanning the gap. In DNA, the CDR3 is TGTGCCAGTAGTATACGGGGTGCAGATACGCAGTATTTT. Amino acids: CASSIRGADTQYF.

This chain connects TRBV6-5 to TRBJ2-5; 7 positions agree with TRBD1. Germline V gene lookup returns CDR1 MNHEY and CDR2 SVGAGI. After removal of 6 bases from V and 4 bases from J, the junction contained 5 bases not matched to a gene. The CDR3 spans 13 residues. The CDR3 is CASRPTGRETQYF. Here the CDR3 DNA reads TGTGCCAGCAGACCGACAGGGAGAGAGACCCAGTACTTC.

V usage is TRBV28 and J usage is TRBJ2-1; the match to TRBD2 covers 9 bases. The CDR3 has 15 amino acids. Germline V gene sequence: CDR1 MDHEN, CDR2 SYDVKM. With V trimmed by 6 bases and J by 7 bases, 10 bases remained unmatched. The CDR3 bases are TGTGCCAGCAGCTCTCTGGCGGGAGGGCAGAATGAGCAGTTCTTC. Encoded protein: CASSSLAGGQNEQFF.

In DNA form, the CDR3 reads TGCGCCAGCAGCCAAGGTAGCGGGGGGAACTACAATGAGCAGTTCTTC. It encodes CASSQGSGGNYNEQFF. This sequence joins TRBV4-1 and TRBJ2-1; 10 nucleotides match TRBD2. CDR3 length: 16 amino acids. With 1 base clipped from V and 3 bases from J, the junction kept 3 bases outside the gene matches. From germline, CDR1 is MGHRA and CDR2 YSYEKL.

As DNA, the CDR3 is TGTGCCAGCAGCTTGGCTGCGGGGGCCCTAGGTAGGGATCAGTTCTTC. Its translation: CASSLAAGALGRDQFF. This chain connects TRBV5-4 to TRBJ2-1, with a possible D match to TRBD2 (7 bases). V lost 0 bases and J 13 bases, leaving 23 bases between the germline ends. This CDR3 spans 16 amino acids. Per the germline V gene, CDR1 is SGHNT and CDR2 is YYREEE (reference sequence).

V is TRBV2 and J is TRBJ1-6; D is unresolved. The germline gives CDR1 SNHLY, CDR2 FYNNEI. The germline V and J ends were trimmed by 1 base and 11 bases, with 9 bases remaining between them. The CDR3 extends over 13 amino acids. CDR3 sequence: CASSEESGAPLHF. Here the CDR3 DNA reads TGTGCCAGCAGTGAAGAATCCGGGGCACCCCTCCACTTT.

The rearrangement uses TRBV9 and TRBJ2-7; 15 positions match TRBD2. The germline CDR1 and CDR2 sequences are SGDLS and YYNGEE. The CDR3 runs 17 residues. Trimming took 0 bases from V and 4 from J; bases not matched to a gene: 5. The CDR3 DNA follows: TGTGCCAGCAGCGTAGCTACGGGACTAGCGGGAGGATACGAGCAGTACTTC. This translates into CASSVATGLAGGYEQYF. Full variable domain (remainder filled in from reference TRBV9 and TRBJ2-7): DSGVTQTPKHLITATGQRVTLRCSPRSGDLSVYWYQQSLDQGLQFLIQYYNGEERAKGNILERFSAQQFPDLHSELNLSSLELGDSALYFCASSVATGLAGGYEQYFGPGTRLTVT.

CDR3 in amino acids: CASSFPGTYEQYF. The CDR3 DNA is TGTGCCAGCAGCTTCCCAGGAACCTACGAGCAGTACTTC. The V call is TRBV5-8, the J call TRBJ2-7; D not certain. Germline lookup yields CDR1 SGHTS and CDR2 YDEGEE. The CDR3 extends over 13 amino acids. Trimming stripped 2 bases from V and 2 bases from J, with 8 bases between.

The chain couples TRBV24-1 to TRBJ2-3; possibly TRBD1 for D (6 bases). Germline V CDR1 and CDR2: KGHDR, SFDVKD. Trimming removed 2 bases at V and 2 bases at J, with 13 bases between. The CDR3 is 16 amino acids. The CDR3 reads CATSDSQGPLTDTQYF. The CDR3 DNA is TGTGCCACCAGTGATTCACAGGGTCCACTCACAGATACGCAGTATTTT.